This T cell receptor (beta chain) originates from a study of blood T cell repertoires in COVID-19. The overall study: Spain, Italy and the United States supplied samples that represented acute and convalescent COVID-19.

Germline assignment: CDR1 SGHRS and CDR2 YFSETQ. Trimming cost V 4 bases and J 1 base, with 17 bases left between them. The CDR3 totals 17 residues. Original methodology: Estimates of nucleated cell counts were drawn from the amplification of reference gene primers. The data were produced by immunoSEQ multiplex PCR, yet TCRdb's version contains in-frame clones alone and is incomplete. V, J and clone size were drawn from that table, and D and trimming were deduced from the DNA. The sample lists approximately 60,000 clones, roughly 92% occurring once. The sequenced sample consisted of peripheral blood. The V call is TRBV5-1, the J call TRBJ2-2; D perhaps matches TRBD1 (5 bases). The source is a man in his sixties or seventies with active COVID-19. The CDR3 DNA reads TGCGCCAGCAGCCCTATCGACAGACCTTTGAACACCGGGGAGCTGTTTTTT. It yields the protein CASSPIDRPLNTGELFF.